Given below is one TCR beta chain in context. This entry is derived from a study of blood T cell repertoires in COVID-19. With V trimmed by 3 bases and J by 3 bases, 8 bases remained unmatched. CDR1 SQVTM and CDR2 ANQGSEA come from the germline V gene. CDR3 length: 15 amino acids. TCRdb keeps only in-frame clones here, not all; method: immunoSEQ multiplex PCR. The table records 85,000 to 100,000 clones, roughly nine tenths of them present only once. The J gene is TRBJ1-1, the V gene TRBV29-1; 9 bases line up with TRBD1. The sample taken for sequencing was peripheral blood. The sequence came from a man aged 55 to 70 with acute or convalescent COVID-19. The CDR3 sequence is CSVDGGQGIYTEAFF. The CDR3 DNA reads as TGCAGCGTTGATGGCGGACAGGGGATTTACACTGAAGCTTTCTTT.